This TCR beta chain was recorded in a study of T cell clusters in autoimmune cytopenias. General study findings and limits: Exclusive TRB clusters were 2.5 to 3.5-fold more numerous in healthy donors than in active autoimmune hepatitis.

This CDR3 comprises 14 residues. CDR1 MNHEY and CDR2 SVGAGI come from the germline V gene. TRB amplification used roughly 250 ng of peripheral blood genomic DNA. Frequency places this clonotype as medium-sized. The antigen is not known. Multiplex touch-down PCR amplified TRB using TRB-A and TRB-B pools in one tube. TCRdb re-called the multiplex PCR reads and shows each CDR3 protein once, DNA omitted. This specimen shows approximately 3,100 distinct CDR3 sequences; the ten leading clones hold around 5%. Material: peripheral blood. The chain recombines TRBV6-5 with TRBJ2-7; TCRdb calls TRBD1, which cannot be checked without DNA. The receptor comes from a human donor with an autoimmune cytopenia or autoimmune hepatitis (not recorded which). The CDR3 reads CASSRDGRFYEQYF.